This TCR beta chain is from a study of T cells after posttransplantation cyclophosphamide. Regarding the study as a whole: Skin or GI-infiltrating T cells shared few TRB sequences with blood. Recipient CMV seropositivity and CMV reactivation strongly tracked TRB clonality.

This clone has at least ten counts. Its cognate antigen is unknown. Generated by immunoSEQ multiplex PCR, the TCRdb table keeps only in-frame clones and is missing some. The sample has 40,000 to 45,000 clones, none seen only once. This related bone marrow graft donor gave peripheral blood on the day of marrow donation. Source material: PBMCs. The sequence was obtained from a man aged 35 to 55 in good health, CMV-negative, and a related stem cell transplant donor.

The CDR3 nucleotides are TGCGCCAGCATCCTTGGACAGGGTTTGACAGATACGCAGTATTTT. Protein product: CASILGQGLTDTQYF. V usage is TRBV5-1 and J usage is TRBJ2-3; 8 bases are shared with TRBD1. The germline V gene has CDR1 SGHRS and CDR2 YFSETQ. V shed 6 bases and J 3 bases; nucleotides not matched to a gene: 9. The CDR3 length is 15 residues.